The 9 T cell receptor beta chains below all came from one sample that was sequenced in a study of response to subunit inactivated influenza vaccine. TCRdb ran MiXCR on the RT-PCR reads and lists one entry per CDR3 protein. The repertoire holds about 780,000 distinct CDR3 sequences, with approximately 18% as singletons. Sequenced material: PBMCs from blood, taken about 5 days after vaccination. These receptors all stem from a man between 50 and 59 years old who received an inactivated influenza vaccine.

This clonotype has a count of ten or more. The chain combines TRBV5-5 with TRBJ1-6; D gene unclear. The CDR3 totals 13 residues. Germline CDR1 is SGHKS and CDR2 is YYEKEE (reference sequence). V lost 0 bases and J 7 bases, leaving 5 bases between the germline ends. CDR3 sequence: CASSLGPNSPLHF. The DNA for the CDR3 is TGTGCCAGCAGCTTGGGACCGAATTCACCCCTCCACTTT.

This clonotype was seen a few times. The rearrangement joins TRBV7-2 to TRBJ2-3; 9 nucleotides agree with TRBD2. Trimming at V came to 6 bases and at J to 0 bases, leaving 4 bases not matched to a gene. There are 15 residues in the CDR3. Looked up from germline, CDR1 is SGHTA and CDR2 is FQGNSA. CDR3 loop: CASRRTSGSTDTQYF. In DNA, the CDR3 is TGTGCCAGCAGGCGAACTAGCGGGAGCACAGATACGCAGTATTTT. Based on the CDR3 plus reference TRBV7-2 and TRBJ2-3, the full variable domain is GAGVSQSPSNKVTEKGKDVELRCDPISGHTALYWYRQSLGQGLEFLIYFQGNSAPDKSGLPSDRFSAERTGGSVSTLTIQRTQQEDSAVYLCASRRTSGSTDTQYFGPGTRLTVL.

This clonotype occurred a few times. This chain uses TRBV12-3 or TRBV12-4 with TRBJ2-3; TRBD1 matches 9 bases. Trimming at V came to 6 bases and at J to 6 bases, leaving 16 bases not matched to a gene. CDR3 length equals 17 residues. The CDR3 sequence: CASSPAGGQGNSDTQYF. The CDR3 DNA is TGTGCCAGCAGCCCTGCTGGGGGACAGGGCAATTCGGATACGCAGTATTTT.

V gene TRBV5-1 combines with J gene TRBJ1-1, with a weak D call TRBD1 (5 bases). Germline values: CDR1 SGHRS, CDR2 YFSETQ. CDR3 length: 15 amino acids. V was cut by 0 bases and J by 8 bases, with 17 bases left in between. The CDR3 DNA is TGCGCCAGCAGCTTGGCCGGCCGAGGGGTTACCGAAGCTTTCTTT. Its protein is CASSLAGRGVTEAFF. The full variable domain, with the rest looked up from reference TRBV5-1 and TRBJ1-1, is KAGVTQTPRYLIKTRGQQVTLSCSPISGHRSVSWYQQTPGQGLQFLFEYFSETQRNKGNFPGRFSGRQFSNSRSEMNVSTLELGDSALYLCASSLAGRGVTEAFFGQGTRLTVV.

The chain has TRBV6-5 and TRBJ2-3, with D unresolved. Between the trimmed V and J ends, which lost 0 bases and 2 bases, there was a span of 9 bases. Germline CDR1 is MNHEY and CDR2 is SVGAGI. The CDR3 has 15 amino acids. The CDR3 DNA reads as TGTGCCAGCAGTTACTCGGGCAGAATCACAGATACGCAGTATTTT. Its translation: CASSYSGRITDTQYF.

With regard to this clonotype: The junction departs from the called germline gene at one end, perhaps through a read error. The chain joins TRBV6-1 to TRBJ1-1; D is undetermined. The CDR3 length is 14 residues. The germline CDR1 and CDR2 sequences are MNHNS and SASEGT. The CDR3 DNA follows: TGTGTCAGCAGTCCATCACGAAAGTACACTGAAGCTTTCTTT. Translation gives CVSSPSRKYTEAFF.

This clonotype occurred a few times. This sequence joins TRBV27 and TRBJ2-4; D perhaps matches TRBD2 (6 bases). The CDR3 spans 18 residues. V lost 2 bases to trimming and J lost 9 bases, with 26 bases between them. Germline CDR1 is MNHEY and CDR2 is SMNVEV (reference sequence). CDR3 sequence reads: CASSLSVSSVHTGGIQYF. CDR3 bases: TGTGCCAGCAGTTTAAGTGTCTCTAGCGTCCATACAGGAGGCATTCAGTACTTC.

This clonotype has a handful of counts. V and J are TRBV3-1 and TRBJ2-1; the D is unclear. Trimming left V 0 bases short and J 7 bases short, with 13 bases between. CDR1 and CDR2 from the germline V gene are LGHDT and YNNKEL (reference sequence). The CDR3 has 15 residues. The CDR3 reads CASSQDSVRTNEQFF. The DNA of the CDR3 is TGTGCCAGCAGCCAAGATTCGGTTAGGACGAATGAGCAGTTCTTC.

The chain links TRBV6-5 to TRBJ2-5; 8 positions agree with TRBD2. CDR1 MNHEY and CDR2 SVGAGI come from the germline V gene. V trimming: 2 bases; J trimming: 5 bases; junction bases outside the gene matches: 4. The CDR3 consists of 14 residues. CDR3 protein: CASSYAGGRETQYF. In DNA form, the CDR3 reads TGTGCCAGCAGTTACGCGGGAGGAAGGGAGACCCAGTACTTC.